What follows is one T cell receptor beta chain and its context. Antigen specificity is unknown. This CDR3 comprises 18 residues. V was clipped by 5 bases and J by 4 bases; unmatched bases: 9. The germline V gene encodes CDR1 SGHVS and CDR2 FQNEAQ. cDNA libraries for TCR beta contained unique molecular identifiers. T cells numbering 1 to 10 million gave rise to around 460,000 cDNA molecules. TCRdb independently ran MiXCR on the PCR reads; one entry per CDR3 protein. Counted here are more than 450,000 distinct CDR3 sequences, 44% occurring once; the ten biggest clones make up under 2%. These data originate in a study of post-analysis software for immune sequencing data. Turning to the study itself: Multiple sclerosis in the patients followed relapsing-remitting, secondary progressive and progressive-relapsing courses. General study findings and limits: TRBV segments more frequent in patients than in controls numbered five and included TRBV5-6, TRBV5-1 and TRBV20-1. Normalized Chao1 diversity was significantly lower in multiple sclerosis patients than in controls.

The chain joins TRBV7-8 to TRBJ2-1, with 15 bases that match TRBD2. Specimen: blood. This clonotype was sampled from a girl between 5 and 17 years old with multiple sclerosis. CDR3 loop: CASSLRTSGGAGYNEQFF. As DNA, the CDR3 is TGTGCCAGCAGCCTAAGGACTAGCGGGGGGGCGGGGTACAATGAGCAGTTCTTC.